The clone carrying this TCR beta chain was observed at least ten times. Its antigen is not identified. The sample comes from a study of T cells in Graves' hyperthyroidism and ophthalmopathy. Study details: Peripheral blood was obtained at initial diagnosis, preceding any treatment. General observations from the study: Blood also contained most expanded thyroid clonotypes above 0.001. Ophthalmopathy and stable hyperthyroidism were told apart by a 13 V-J model.

The investigators amplified TCR beta CDR3 regions from RNA transcripts. HTBI primers were the set used in a first-round RT-PCR of the TCR CDR3. TCRdb passed the multiplex PCR reads through MiXCR, listing each CDR3 protein once. The sample consists of about 340,000 distinct CDR3 sequences, 18% of them appearing once. Fresh 10 ml peripheral blood yielded PBMCs. The V gene's germline CDR1 is SNHLY and CDR2 FYNNEI. The length of the CDR3 is 11 residues. V was clipped by 6 bases and J by 8 bases; unmatched bases: 2. This chain connects TRBV2 to TRBJ1-2, with TRBD1 identical over 8 bases. The source of this sequence is a woman in her forties or fifties with Graves' hyperthyroidism. The sequencing input was blood. The CDR3 loop reads CASSDRGGYTF. The CDR3, as DNA: TGTGCCAGCAGCGACAGGGGAGGCTACACCTTC.